Following are 25 T cell receptor beta chains from one sample sequenced in a study of cytomegalovirus exposure and HLA in healthy donors. 13 Jbeta primers and 60 Vbeta primers were used for the PCR. Some clones are missing from TCRdb's copy, which holds only in-frame ones; the method was immunoSEQ multiplex PCR. The sample has some 100,000 clones, around three quarters seen once. The sequenced sample was PBMCs. The receptors stem from a woman aged 45-65 years in good health and CMV-seropositive.

A remark on this clone: Its ends do not fully match the called genes, so a read error is possible. This sequence joins TRBV7-9 and TRBJ1-2; tentatively, D is TRBD1 (6 bases). This CDR3 is 16 amino acids long. Germline-derived CDR1 and CDR2 are SEHNR and FQNEAQ (reference sequence). In DNA form, the CDR3 reads TGTTCCAGCAGCTCTCCCAGCGACAGGCCCAACTATGGCTACACCTTC. Its translation: CSSSSPSDRPNYGYTF.

This clone was observed once. The same CDR3 is also encoded by other DNA sequences in this sample. The rearrangement links TRBV18 to TRBJ2-7; unclear D gene. The germline V and J ends were trimmed by 6 bases and 0 bases, with 9 bases remaining between them. CDR1 is KGHSH and CDR2 is LQKENI in the germline V gene. There are 13 residues in the CDR3. CDR3 sequence (DNA): TGTGCCAGCTCTCCTGATAGCTCCTACGAGCAGTACTTC. Protein: CASSPDSSYEQYF.

The chain joins TRBV5-1 to TRBJ2-3, with D perhaps TRBD1 (5 bases). CDR3 size: 15 residues. Trimming shortened V by 0 bases and J by 4 bases, and 12 bases separated the two germline ends. CDR1 is SGHRS, CDR2 YFSETQ, per germline. CDR3 sequence: CASSLVGDTPDTQYF. CDR3 DNA: TGCGCCAGCAGCTTGGTAGGGGATACGCCAGATACGCAGTATTTT.

The count of this clone is one. This rearrangement joins TRBV18 to TRBJ2-6; 9 positions agree with TRBD1. This CDR3 contains 18 residues. Germline V gives CDR1 KGHSH, CDR2 LQKENI. V lost 6 bases to trimming and J lost 0 bases; unmatched junction nucleotides: 9. CDR3 sequence reads: CASSLGTGFNSGANVLTF. In DNA form, the CDR3 reads TGTGCCAGCTCGCTCGGGACAGGGTTTAACTCTGGGGCCAACGTCCTGACTTTC.

V and J are TRBV30 and TRBJ1-6; no definite D call. This CDR3 contains 14 residues. The germline V and J ends were trimmed by 7 bases and 1 base, with 11 bases remaining between them. From germline, CDR1 is GTSNPN and CDR2 SVGIG (reference sequence). The CDR3, as DNA: TGTGCCTCCGAGGCGGGGTCCTATAATTCACCCCTCCACTTT. It codes for CASEAGSYNSPLHF.

This clone showed up just once. The J gene is TRBJ2-2, the V gene TRBV11-2; the match to TRBD1 covers 8 bases. There are 17 residues in the CDR3. The ends lost 8 bases at V and 4 bases at J; junction bases unmatched: 15. CDR1 is SGHAT, CDR2 FQNNGV, per germline. CDR3 nucleotide sequence: TGTGCCAGCGGATTCCCCTCGACAGGGGATTTCACCGGGGAGCTGTTTTTT. Residues: CASGFPSTGDFTGELFF.

This chain uses TRBV6-6 with TRBJ1-1; 7 bases line up with TRBD1. The CDR3 has 15 amino acids. In germline, CDR1 is MNHNY, CDR2 SVGAGI (reference sequence). The J segment lost 0 bases and the V segment lost 5 bases, leaving 6 bases of the junction unmatched. Here the CDR3 reads CASSPSGQVNTEAFF. CDR3 nucleotide sequence: TGTGCCAGCAGTCCCTCTGGACAGGTGAACACTGAAGCTTTCTTT.

A single count supports this clone. The CDR3 here is CASSPTPGLAGVGTGELFF. DNA of the CDR3: TGTGCCAGCAGCCCGACCCCCGGACTAGCGGGAGTGGGAACCGGGGAGCTGTTTTTT. The genes are TRBV7-9 and TRBJ2-2, with TRBD2 matching 13 bases. Germline CDR1 and CDR2: SEHNR and FQNEAQ (reference sequence). V trimming: 5 bases; J trimming: 5 bases; junction bases outside the gene matches: 14. The length of the CDR3 is 19 residues.

The chain carries TRBV7-3 and TRBJ2-1, with 9 bases matching TRBD2. The length of the CDR3 is 17 residues. J gave up 0 bases and V 3 bases, and 6 bases lay outside the gene matches. Germline loops: CDR1 SGHTA, CDR2 FQGTGA. This chain's CDR3 is CASSLAGGSGSYNEQFF. CDR3 in DNA: TGTGCCAGCAGCTTGGCGGGAGGGTCGGGCTCCTACAATGAGCAGTTCTTC. Full variable domain (remainder filled in from reference TRBV7-3 and TRBJ2-1): GAGVSQTPSNKVTEKGKYVELRCDPISGHTALYWYRQSLGQGPEFLIYFQGTGAADDSGLPNDRFFAVRPEGSVSTLKIQRTERGDSAVYLCASSLAGGSGSYNEQFFGPGTRLTVL.

This rearrangement joins TRBV4-2 to TRBJ1-5, with TRBD1 matching over 7 bases. CDR1 is LGHNA, CDR2 YNFKEQ, per germline. CDR3 length equals 16 residues. V shed 2 bases and J 0 bases; nucleotides not matched to a gene: 4. CDR3: CASSQRDRDSNQPQHF. CDR3 DNA: TGTGCCAGCAGCCAAAGAGACAGGGATAGCAATCAGCCCCAGCATTTT.

The chain carries TRBV11-3 and TRBJ1-1; tentative D call: TRBD1 (6 bases). The CDR3 runs to 14 residues. CDR1 is SGHNT and CDR2 is YENEEA in the germline V gene. Deletions cut 4 bases from V and 4 bases from J, with 13 bases between. The CDR3, as DNA: TGTGCCAGCAGCTCCCAGGGACAACTCACTGAAGCTTTCTTT. Encoded protein: CASSSQGQLTEAFF.

CDR3 DNA sequence: TGTGCCAGCTCTTCGAGTCGAGAGACCCAGTACTTC. The encoded protein is CASSSSRETQYF. J is TRBJ2-5 and V is TRBV18; no reliable D call. CDR1 and CDR2 from the germline V gene are KGHSH and LQKENI. Trimming stripped 6 bases from V and 4 bases from J, with 9 bases between. The CDR3 has 12 residues.

J is TRBJ1-2 and V is TRBV27; a possible D gene is TRBD1 (5 bases). The germline gives CDR1 MNHEY, CDR2 SMNVEV (reference sequence). Trimming took off 2 bases at V and 7 bases at J, with 14 bases between the two ends. The CDR3 consists of 14 residues. The CDR3 sequence is CASSLEWQGPGYTF. CDR3 nucleotide sequence: TGTGCCAGCAGTTTAGAATGGCAGGGCCCTGGCTACACCTTC.

This chain joins TRBV2 and TRBJ2-7; D not resolved. CDR3 size: 13 residues. Trimming took off 8 bases at V and 3 bases at J, with 14 bases between the two ends. The V gene's germline CDR1 is SNHLY and CDR2 FYNNEI. In nucleotides, the CDR3 is TGTGCCAGCCCTCCAGGTGTCTACTACGAGCAGTACTTC. Translating gives CASPPGVYYEQYF.

The chain has TRBV27 and TRBJ1-2, with D tentatively TRBD1 (6 bases). Germline loops: CDR1 MNHEY, CDR2 SMNVEV (reference sequence). The CDR3 extends over 14 amino acids. V was shortened by 0 bases and J by 8 bases, with 13 bases between the two germline ends. The CDR3 nucleotides read TGTGCCAGCAGTTTATCGACCCTTAGGGGGGGCTACACCTTC. Its protein product is CASSLSTLRGGYTF.

The rearrangement links TRBV11-2 to TRBJ2-7; TRBD2 aligns across 8 bases. The CDR3 consists of 15 residues. The V and J ends lost 3 bases and 3 bases, in that order; junction bases with no gene match: 7. The germline V gene has CDR1 SGHAT and CDR2 FQNNGV. CDR3 protein: CASSLLRGAHYEQYF. The CDR3 DNA is TGTGCCAGCAGCTTGTTGCGGGGGGCTCACTACGAGCAGTACTTC. Supplemented by reference TRBV11-2 and TRBJ2-7, the full variable domain reads EAGVAQSPRYKIIEKRQSVAFWCNPISGHATLYWYQQILGQGPKLLIQFQNNGVVDDSQLPKDRFSAERLKGVDSTLKIQPAKLEDSAVYLCASSLLRGAHYEQYFGPGTRLTVT.

The rearrangement links TRBV5-5 to TRBJ1-3; D gene unclear. V lost 3 bases, J lost 0 bases, and 16 bases lay in between. CDR1 and CDR2 from the germline V gene are SGHKS and YYEKEE (reference sequence). This CDR3 spans 17 amino acids. The CDR3 reads CASSSGGSFFSGNTIYF. The CDR3 DNA is TGTGCCAGCAGCTCTGGAGGCAGTTTCTTCTCTGGAAACACCATATATTTT. Full variable domain (rest looked up from reference TRBV5-5 and TRBJ1-3): DAGVTQSPTHLIKTRGQQVTLRCSPISGHKSVSWYQQVLGQGPQFIFQYYEKEERGRGNFPDRFSARQFPNYSSELNVNALLLGDSALYLCASSSGGSFFSGNTIYFGEGSWLTVV.

The rearrangement uses TRBV11-2 and TRBJ1-1, with TRBD1 as a possible D gene (6 bases). V was pared by 1 base and J by 8 bases, with 11 bases between. CDR3 length: 13 amino acids. Germline assignment: CDR1 SGHAT and CDR2 FQNNGV. The CDR3 loop is CASSLALDREAFF. CDR3 nucleotides: TGTGCCAGCAGCTTAGCCCTCGACAGGGAAGCTTTCTTT.

The chain uses TRBV21-1 and TRBJ2-6; the table calls TRBD1, which could not be checked here. TRBV21-1 has pseudogene status. The CDR3 length is 14 residues. The chain's CDR3 is CASWRGPGANVLTF. The DNA of the CDR3 is TGTGCCAGCTGGAGGGGGCCTGGGGCCAACGTCCTGACTTTC.

J is TRBJ2-5 and V is TRBV27; TRBD2 matches at 7 bases. This CDR3 has 15 residues. In germline, CDR1 is MNHEY, CDR2 SMNVEV (reference sequence). V was pared by 3 bases and J by 2 bases, with 6 bases of the junction left unmatched. CDR3 in amino acids: CASSFLPSGQETQYF. The CDR3, as DNA: TGTGCCAGCAGTTTCCTGCCTAGCGGACAAGAGACCCAGTACTTC.

The chain recombines TRBV7-8 with TRBJ1-1; D uncertain. From germline, CDR1 is SGHVS and CDR2 FQNEAQ. The CDR3 covers 14 residues. V was clipped by 0 bases and J by 6 bases, with 11 bases between them. The chain's CDR3 is CASSLASPRAEAFF. CDR3 coding DNA: TGTGCCAGCAGCTTAGCGTCCCCGCGCGCTGAAGCTTTCTTT.

V is TRBV29-1 and J is TRBJ1-1; D unclear. Between the trimmed V and J ends, which lost 4 bases and 4 bases, there was a span of 10 bases. This CDR3 has 12 residues. The germline gives CDR1 SQVTM, CDR2 ANQGSEA. CDR3 DNA: TGCAGCGTTGTTGTCGAGGGCACTGAAGCTTTCTTT. It codes for CSVVVEGTEAFF.

The gene calls are TRBV2 and TRBJ2-3, with 10 bases identical to TRBD1. The CDR3 is made up of 17 amino acids. The V and J ends lost 6 bases and 5 bases, in that order; junction bases with no gene match: 14. Per the germline V gene, CDR1 is SNHLY and CDR2 is FYNNEI. CDR3 bases: TGTGCCAGCAGACTACCCCGGGACAGGGGTGGTGGAGATACGCAGTATTTT. Protein sequence: CASRLPRDRGGGDTQYF.

V is TRBV5-6 and J is TRBJ1-2; 7 positions match TRBD1. V dropped 3 bases and J dropped 5; count of bases not matched to a gene: 4. CDR3 length: 13 residues. Looked up from germline, CDR1 is SGHDT and CDR2 is YYEEEE. The CDR3 sequence is CASSSTGVYGYTF. The CDR3 region has the DNA TGTGCCAGCAGCTCAACAGGGGTGTATGGCTACACCTTC.

This clone appeared a single time. V and J are TRBV4-1 and TRBJ1-2; 10 positions agree with TRBD1. The CDR3 contains 15 residues. Germline assignment: CDR1 MGHRA and CDR2 YSYEKL. V was clipped by 0 bases and J by 7 bases; unmatched bases: 5. The CDR3 loop is CASSQERQGAGGYTF. CDR3 DNA: TGCGCCAGCAGCCAAGAAAGACAGGGGGCCGGTGGCTACACCTTC.